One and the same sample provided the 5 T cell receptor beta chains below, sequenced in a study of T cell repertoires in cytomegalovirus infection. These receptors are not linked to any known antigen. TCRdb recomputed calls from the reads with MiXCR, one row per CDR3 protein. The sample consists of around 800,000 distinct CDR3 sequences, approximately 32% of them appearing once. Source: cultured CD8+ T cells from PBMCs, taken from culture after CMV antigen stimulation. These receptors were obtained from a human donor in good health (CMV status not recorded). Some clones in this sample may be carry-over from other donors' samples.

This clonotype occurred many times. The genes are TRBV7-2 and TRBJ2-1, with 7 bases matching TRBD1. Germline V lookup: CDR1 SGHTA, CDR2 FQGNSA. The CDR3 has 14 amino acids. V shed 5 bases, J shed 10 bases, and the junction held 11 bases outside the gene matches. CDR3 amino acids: CASSPEGTASEQFF. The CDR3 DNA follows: TGTGCCAGCAGCCCAGAGGGGACAGCCAGCGAGCAGTTCTTC.

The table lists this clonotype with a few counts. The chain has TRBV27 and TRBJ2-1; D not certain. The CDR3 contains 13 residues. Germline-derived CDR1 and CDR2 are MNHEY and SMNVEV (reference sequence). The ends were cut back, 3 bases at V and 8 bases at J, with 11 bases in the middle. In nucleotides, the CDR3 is TGTGCCAGCAGTTTCGAAGGCTCCCATGAGCAGTTCTTC. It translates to CASSFEGSHEQFF.

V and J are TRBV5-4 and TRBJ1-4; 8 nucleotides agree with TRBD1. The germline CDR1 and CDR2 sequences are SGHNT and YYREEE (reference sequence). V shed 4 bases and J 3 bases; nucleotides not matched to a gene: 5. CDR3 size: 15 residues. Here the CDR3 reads CASSLRGQANEKLFF. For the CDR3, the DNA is TGTGCCAGCAGCCTCAGGGGGCAGGCTAATGAAAAACTGTTTTTT.

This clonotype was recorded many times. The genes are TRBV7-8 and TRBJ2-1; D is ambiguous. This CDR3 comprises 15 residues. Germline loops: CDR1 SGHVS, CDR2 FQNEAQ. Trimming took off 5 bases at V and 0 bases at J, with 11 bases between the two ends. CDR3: CASSPATSSYNEQFF. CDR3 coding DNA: TGTGCCAGCAGCCCGGCCACAAGCTCCTACAATGAGCAGTTCTTC.

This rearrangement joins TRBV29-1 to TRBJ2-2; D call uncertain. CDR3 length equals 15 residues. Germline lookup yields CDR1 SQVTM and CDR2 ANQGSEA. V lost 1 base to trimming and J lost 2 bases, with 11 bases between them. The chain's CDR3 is CSVEGTTVNTGELFF. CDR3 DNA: TGCAGCGTTGAAGGAACAACTGTAAACACCGGGGAGCTGTTTTTT.